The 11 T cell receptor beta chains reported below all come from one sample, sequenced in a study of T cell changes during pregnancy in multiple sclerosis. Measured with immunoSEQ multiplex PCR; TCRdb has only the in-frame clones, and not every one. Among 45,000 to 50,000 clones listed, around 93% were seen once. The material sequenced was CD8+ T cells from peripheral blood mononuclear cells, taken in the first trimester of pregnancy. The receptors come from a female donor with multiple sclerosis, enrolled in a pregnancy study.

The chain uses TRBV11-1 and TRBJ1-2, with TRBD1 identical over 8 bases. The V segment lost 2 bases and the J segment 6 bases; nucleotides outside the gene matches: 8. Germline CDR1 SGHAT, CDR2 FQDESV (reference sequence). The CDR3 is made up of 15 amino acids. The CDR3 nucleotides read TGTGCCAGCAGCTTAATCCCCGACAGGGGAGATGGCTACACCTTC. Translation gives CASSLIPDRGDGYTF.

CDR3 residues: CASGPLRSSYNEQFF. CDR3 in DNA: TGTGCCAGCGGTCCTCTTCGGAGCTCCTACAATGAGCAGTTCTTC. The chain is built from TRBV28 and TRBJ2-1; D uncertain. Per germline, CDR1 MDHEN and CDR2 SYDVKM. The V end lost 8 bases, the J end lost 0 bases, and 14 bases lay between the germline ends. The CDR3 runs to 15 residues. Combining the CDR3 with reference TRBV28 and TRBJ2-1 gives the whole variable domain DVKVTQSSRYLVKRTGEKVFLECVQDMDHENMFWYRQDPGLGLRLIYFSYDVKMKEKGDIPEGYSVSREKKERFSLILESASTNQTSMYLCASGPLRSSYNEQFFGPGTRLTVL.

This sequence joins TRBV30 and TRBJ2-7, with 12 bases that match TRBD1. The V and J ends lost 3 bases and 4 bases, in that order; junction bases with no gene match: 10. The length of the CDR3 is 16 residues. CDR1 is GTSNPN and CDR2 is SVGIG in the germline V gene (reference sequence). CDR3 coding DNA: TGTGCCTGGAGGGGGACAGGGGGCCTTTCTTTTTACGAGCAGTACTTC. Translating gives CAWRGTGGLSFYEQYF.

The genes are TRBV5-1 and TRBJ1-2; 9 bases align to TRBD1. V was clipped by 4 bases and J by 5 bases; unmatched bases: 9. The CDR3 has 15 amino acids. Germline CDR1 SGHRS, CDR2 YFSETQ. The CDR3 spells CASSPYDRGVYGYTF. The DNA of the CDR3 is TGCGCCAGCAGCCCGTACGACAGGGGGGTTTATGGCTACACCTTC.

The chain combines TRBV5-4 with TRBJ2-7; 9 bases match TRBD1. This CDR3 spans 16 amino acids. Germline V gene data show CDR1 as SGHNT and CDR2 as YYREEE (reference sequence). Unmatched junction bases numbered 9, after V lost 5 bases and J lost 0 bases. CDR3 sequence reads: CASSLAGTGSSYEQYF. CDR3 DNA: TGTGCCAGCAGTTTAGCCGGGACAGGGAGCTCCTACGAGCAGTACTTC.

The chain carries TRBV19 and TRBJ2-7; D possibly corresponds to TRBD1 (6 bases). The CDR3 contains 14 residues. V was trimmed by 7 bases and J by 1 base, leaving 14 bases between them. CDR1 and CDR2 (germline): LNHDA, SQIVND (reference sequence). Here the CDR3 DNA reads TGTGCCAGTACCCGGACAGTGGGATCCTACGAGCAGTACTTC. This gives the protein CASTRTVGSYEQYF.

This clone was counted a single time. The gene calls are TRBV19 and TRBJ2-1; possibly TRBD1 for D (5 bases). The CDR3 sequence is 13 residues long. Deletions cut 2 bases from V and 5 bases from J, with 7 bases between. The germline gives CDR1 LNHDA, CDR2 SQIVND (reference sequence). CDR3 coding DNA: TGTGCCAGTAGTATAAAGGGGCACAATGAGCAGTTCTTC. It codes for CASSIKGHNEQFF.

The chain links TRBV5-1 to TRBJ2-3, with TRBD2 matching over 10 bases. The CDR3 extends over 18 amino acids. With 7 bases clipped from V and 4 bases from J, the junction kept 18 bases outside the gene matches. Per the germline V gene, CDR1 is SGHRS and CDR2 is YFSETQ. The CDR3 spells CASSPRASGRSEADTQYF. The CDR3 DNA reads TGCGCCAGCTCCCCGAGGGCTAGCGGGAGATCCGAAGCAGATACGCAGTATTTT.

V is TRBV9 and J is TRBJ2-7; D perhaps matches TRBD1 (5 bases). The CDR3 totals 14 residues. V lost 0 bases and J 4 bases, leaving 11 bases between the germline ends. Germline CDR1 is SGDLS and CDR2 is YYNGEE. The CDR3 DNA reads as TGTGCCAGCAGCGTAGAATCCAGGGCTTACGAGCAGTACTTC. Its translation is CASSVESRAYEQYF.

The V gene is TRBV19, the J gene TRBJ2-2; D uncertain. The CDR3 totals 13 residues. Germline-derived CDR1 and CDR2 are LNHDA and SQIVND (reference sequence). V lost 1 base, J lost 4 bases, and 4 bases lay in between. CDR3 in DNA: TGTGCCAGTAGTATAGCACTCACCGGGGAGCTGTTTTTT. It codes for CASSIALTGELFF.

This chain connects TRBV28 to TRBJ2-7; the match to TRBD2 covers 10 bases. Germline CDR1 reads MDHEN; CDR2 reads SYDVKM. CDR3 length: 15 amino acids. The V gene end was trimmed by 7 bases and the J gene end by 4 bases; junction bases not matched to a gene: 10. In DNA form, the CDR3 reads TGTGCCAGCACCTCGGGGCTAGCGGGGGTTTACGAGCAGTACTTC. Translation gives CASTSGLAGVYEQYF.